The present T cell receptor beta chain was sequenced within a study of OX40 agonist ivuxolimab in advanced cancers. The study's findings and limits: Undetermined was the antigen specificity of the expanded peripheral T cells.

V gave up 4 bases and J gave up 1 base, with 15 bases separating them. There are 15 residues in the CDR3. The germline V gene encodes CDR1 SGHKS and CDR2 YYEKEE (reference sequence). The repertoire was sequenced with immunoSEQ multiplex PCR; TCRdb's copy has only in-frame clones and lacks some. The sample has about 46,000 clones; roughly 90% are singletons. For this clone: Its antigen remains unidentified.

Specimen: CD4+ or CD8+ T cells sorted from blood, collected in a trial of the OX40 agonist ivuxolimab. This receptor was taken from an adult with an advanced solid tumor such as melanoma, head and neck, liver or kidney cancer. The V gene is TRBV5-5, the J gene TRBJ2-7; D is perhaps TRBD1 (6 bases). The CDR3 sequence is CASSADVGASYEQYF. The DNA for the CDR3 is TGTGCCAGCAGCGCAGATGTGGGGGCGTCCTACGAGCAGTACTTC.